These 28 T cell receptor beta chains originate from one sample sequenced in a study of OX40 agonist ivuxolimab in advanced cancers. TCRdb's table, derived via immunoSEQ multiplex PCR, lists solely in-frame clones and lacks some. Of 11,000 to 15,000 clones listed, less than 85% are singletons. The sample was CD4+ or CD8+ T cells sorted from blood, taken in a trial of the OX40 agonist ivuxolimab. These receptor sequences come from an adult with an advanced solid tumor such as melanoma, head and neck, liver or kidney cancer.

The chain is built from TRBV30 and TRBJ1-4; D uncertain. The length of the CDR3 is 13 residues. Germline CDR1 and CDR2: GTSNPN and SVGIG (reference sequence). Trimming pared 0 bases from V and 5 bases from J, leaving 7 bases between. CDR3 in DNA: TGTGCCTGGAGTGTATGGGGAAATGAAAAACTGTTTTTT. It codes for CAWSVWGNEKLFF.

The chain combines TRBV21-1 with TRBJ2-5; the table's D call, TRBD1, was not checked against the DNA. TRBV21-1 corresponds to a pseudogene. This CDR3 is 15 amino acids long. CDR3 in DNA: TGTGCCAGCAGCACCGGGACAGGCGGGGAAGAGACCCAGTACTTC. Amino acid sequence: CASSTGTGGEETQYF.

J is TRBJ1-5 and V is TRBV10-3; no definite D call. V shed 0 bases and J shed 3 bases, with 12 bases lying between them. This CDR3 spans 16 amino acids. In germline, CDR1 is ENHRY, CDR2 SYGVKD. The CDR3 sequence: CAISESNQNNNQPQHF. The CDR3 nucleotides are TGTGCCATCAGTGAGTCGAACCAAAACAACAATCAGCCCCAGCATTTT.

This clone was found a few times. The CDR3 DNA reads as TGTGCCTGGAGTGGAGGGGTTGATGAAAAACTGTTTTTT. Protein product: CAWSGGVDEKLFF. The J gene is TRBJ1-4, the V gene TRBV30; D is possibly TRBD1 (5 bases). The CDR3 extends over 13 amino acids. Germline CDR1 is GTSNPN and CDR2 is SVGIG (reference sequence). Trimming took 1 base from V and 6 from J, leaving 9 bases between them.

The gene calls are TRBV11-2 and TRBJ1-2, with TRBD1 as a possible D gene (5 bases). CDR1 SGHAT and CDR2 FQNNGV come from the germline V gene. The CDR3 contains 14 residues. Between the trimmed V and J ends, which lost 5 bases and 6 bases, there was a span of 16 bases. The CDR3 spells CASSVMARVDGYTF. In nucleotides, the CDR3 is TGTGCCAGCAGCGTAATGGCCAGGGTTGATGGCTACACCTTC.

This chain uses TRBV6-4 with TRBJ2-5, with D hard to call. The ends were cut back, 6 bases at V and 0 bases at J, with 14 bases in the middle. The CDR3 runs to 15 residues. Per germline, CDR1 MRHNA and CDR2 SNTAGT. CDR3 sequence: CASSPTFDNQETQYF. The CDR3, as DNA: TGTGCCAGCAGCCCGACGTTCGATAACCAAGAGACCCAGTACTTC.

This clone was counted a few times. V usage is TRBV29-1 and J usage is TRBJ2-3; 10 nucleotides agree with TRBD2. Germline assignment: CDR1 SQVTM and CDR2 ANQGSEA. The CDR3 spans 18 residues. Losses at the gene ends were 3 bases for V and 3 bases for J; bases not matched to a gene: 15. The CDR3 nucleotides read TGCAGCGTTGATTCCACTAGCGGGATTACCTTACGGACAGATACGCAGTATTTT. Protein product: CSVDSTSGITLRTDTQYF.

The chain recombines TRBV5-5 with TRBJ2-7, with D uncertain. Germline-derived CDR1 and CDR2 are SGHKS and YYEKEE (reference sequence). The CDR3 runs 15 residues. V was clipped by 7 bases and J by 4 bases, with 21 bases between them. CDR3 amino acids: CASRLLDGRSYEQYF. The CDR3 coding sequence is TGTGCCAGCCGTCTCCTGGACGGAAGATCTTACGAGCAGTACTTC.

The chain uses TRBV19 and TRBJ2-1; TRBD2 matches at 7 bases. This CDR3 has 15 amino acids. Germline CDR1 is LNHDA and CDR2 is SQIVND (reference sequence). Trimming took 2 bases from V and 7 from J; bases not matched to a gene: 8. This CDR3 reads CASSIMSGMANEQFF. The CDR3 DNA is TGTGCCAGTAGTATAATGAGCGGGATGGCGAATGAGCAGTTCTTC. Based on the CDR3 plus reference TRBV19 and TRBJ2-1, the full variable domain is DGGITQSPKYLFRKEGQNVTLSCEQNLNHDAMYWYRQDPGQGLRLIYYSQIVNDFQKGDIAEGYSVSREKKESFPLTVTSAQKNPTAFYLCASSIMSGMANEQFFGPGTRLTVL.

By sample share, this clone is hyperexpanded. This sequence joins TRBV10-2 and TRBJ1-5; 7 nucleotides align to TRBD1. V shed 6 bases, J shed 7 bases, and the junction held 15 bases outside the gene matches. CDR3 size: 16 residues. Germline values: CDR1 WSHSY, CDR2 SAAADI. The CDR3 sequence is CASRASSDRAGQPQHF. CDR3 nucleotide sequence: TGCGCCAGCAGAGCCAGCTCCGACAGGGCGGGCCAGCCCCAGCATTTT.

This clone was counted a few times. The chain joins TRBV13 to TRBJ1-1; possibly TRBD1 for D (6 bases). The ends were cut back, 5 bases at V and 5 bases at J, with 12 bases in the middle. This CDR3 has 13 residues. The germline gives CDR1 PRHDT, CDR2 FYEKMQ (reference sequence). The CDR3 here is CASSGGTRTEAFF. CDR3 in DNA: TGTGCCAGCAGCGGCGGGACAAGGACTGAAGCTTTCTTT.

The CDR3: CASSSSTGSSYEQFF. CDR3 coding DNA: TGTGCCAGCAGCTCTTCGACAGGGTCCTCCTATGAGCAGTTCTTC. The chain carries TRBV7-7 and TRBJ2-1, with 7 bases that match TRBD1. V lost 4 bases to trimming and J lost 8 bases; unmatched junction nucleotides: 11. The germline CDR1 and CDR2 sequences are SSHAT and FNYEAQ (reference sequence). CDR3 length: 15 residues.

V gene TRBV28 combines with J gene TRBJ1-1, with 9 bases lining up with TRBD1. The V gene's germline CDR1 is MDHEN and CDR2 SYDVKM. The CDR3 totals 16 residues. Unmatched junction bases numbered 17, after V lost 4 bases and J lost 11 bases. The CDR3 region is CASSYAGWGQGVGAFF. As DNA, the CDR3 is TGTGCCAGCAGTTACGCCGGGTGGGGACAGGGAGTTGGCGCTTTCTTT.

This clone has a single count. V is TRBV25-1 and J is TRBJ2-1; possibly TRBD2 for D (6 bases). CDR1 and CDR2 (germline): MGHDK, SYGVNS. Trimming cost V 3 bases and J 0 bases, with 18 bases left between them. There are 18 residues in the CDR3. The CDR3 loop is CASSDWADYASSYNEQFF. In nucleotides, the CDR3 is TGTGCCAGCAGTGATTGGGCGGACTACGCGAGCTCCTACAATGAGCAGTTCTTC.

In its sample, this clone was seen a few times. The genes are TRBV19 and TRBJ1-1, with D possibly matching TRBD1 (5 bases). Trimming removed 5 bases from V and 6 bases from J, with 19 bases in between. The CDR3 length is 15 residues. CDR1 LNHDA and CDR2 SQIVND come from the germline V gene (reference sequence). The CDR3: CASSPSAGGAPEAFF. For the CDR3, the DNA is TGTGCCAGTAGTCCTTCAGCGGGCGGGGCCCCTGAAGCTTTCTTT. The full variable domain, in which reference TRBV19 and TRBJ1-1 provide the parts outside the CDR3, is DGGITQSPKYLFRKEGQNVTLSCEQNLNHDAMYWYRQDPGQGLRLIYYSQIVNDFQKGDIAEGYSVSREKKESFPLTVTSAQKNPTAFYLCASSPSAGGAPEAFFGQGTRLTVV.

The rearrangement joins TRBV14 to TRBJ2-3; maybe TRBD2 (7 bases). Per germline, CDR1 SGHDN and CDR2 FVKESK. CDR3 size: 16 residues. The V end lost 0 bases, the J end lost 0 bases, and 10 bases lay between the germline ends. The CDR3 is CASSQDGGASTDTQYF. The DNA for the CDR3 is TGTGCCAGCAGCCAAGATGGGGGGGCGAGCACAGATACGCAGTATTTT.

V usage is TRBV6-1 and J usage is TRBJ2-4, with a possible D match to TRBD1 (6 bases). Trimming removed 3 bases at V and 7 bases at J, with 13 bases between. This CDR3 contains 14 residues. CDR1 and CDR2 (germline): MNHNS, SASEGT. The CDR3: CASSEAGTLNIQYF. The CDR3 coding sequence is TGTGCCAGCAGTGAGGCCGGGACATTGAACATTCAGTACTTC.

The gene calls are TRBV7-8 and TRBJ2-1; unclear D gene. V was shortened by 1 base and J by 9 bases, with 7 bases between the two germline ends. The CDR3 spans 12 residues. Looked up from germline, CDR1 is SGHVS and CDR2 is FQNEAQ. CDR3 amino acids: CASSLGPGEQFF. The CDR3 DNA sequence: TGTGCCAGCAGCTTAGGTCCTGGTGAGCAGTTCTTC.

The chain links TRBV5-4 to TRBJ2-3, with 7 bases matching TRBD2. There are 16 residues in the CDR3. V was pared by 0 bases and J by 1 base, with 5 bases of the junction left unmatched. Germline V lookup: CDR1 SGHNT, CDR2 YYREEE (reference sequence). The CDR3 spells CASSLGRSGGTDTQYF. CDR3 DNA sequence: TGTGCCAGCAGCTTGGGCAGGAGCGGGGGCACAGATACGCAGTATTTT.

The rearrangement uses TRBV11-3 and TRBJ2-7; D not certain. The germline V gene encodes CDR1 SGHNT and CDR2 YENEEA. V lost 8 bases to trimming and J lost 3 bases, with 14 bases between them. This CDR3 has 13 residues. The CDR3 DNA reads as TGTGCCAGCGGAACTGACCCCTTCTACGAGCAGTACTTC. Its protein is CASGTDPFYEQYF.

The chain combines TRBV28 with TRBJ2-7; 8 bases map to TRBD1. Germline V CDR1 and CDR2: MDHEN, SYDVKM. There are 15 residues in the CDR3. The J segment lost 3 bases and the V segment lost 6 bases, leaving 10 bases of the junction unmatched. CDR3: CASSSGTGLLYEQYF. CDR3 nucleotides: TGTGCCAGCAGCTCCGGGACAGGCCTACTCTACGAGCAGTACTTC.

The CDR3 sequence is CASSPRSGADTQYF. CDR3 DNA: TGCGCCAGCAGCCCCAGAAGTGGGGCAGATACGCAGTATTTT. This sequence joins TRBV4-3 and TRBJ2-3; D is unclear. Germline lookup yields CDR1 LGHNA and CDR2 YSLEER. Trimming removed 4 bases from V and 4 bases from J, with 12 bases in between. This CDR3 is built from 14 residues.

The gene calls are TRBV5-1 and TRBJ1-1; D gene ambiguous. Trimming stripped 5 bases from V and 1 base from J, with 12 bases between. The CDR3 covers 14 residues. Germline V CDR1 and CDR2: SGHRS, YFSETQ. CDR3 in amino acids: CASRASSPNTEAFF. In nucleotides, the CDR3 is TGCGCCAGCAGAGCTAGCAGCCCGAACACTGAAGCTTTCTTT.

J is TRBJ2-1 and V is TRBV6-6; the D is unclear. The V and J ends lost 6 bases and 6 bases respectively, with 9 bases between them. Germline V gives CDR1 MNHNY, CDR2 SVGAGI (reference sequence). The CDR3 consists of 12 residues. The CDR3 is CASSLTFNEQFF. The DNA of the CDR3 is TGTGCCAGCAGCCTGACTTTCAATGAGCAGTTCTTC.

The rearrangement uses TRBV7-2 and TRBJ2-7; TRBD2 agrees at 8 bases. Germline-derived CDR1 and CDR2 are SGHTA and FQGNSA. There are 15 residues in the CDR3. Trimming cost V 4 bases and J 0 bases; bases outside gene matches: 5. The CDR3 loop reads CASSSSGGNSYEQYF. The DNA for the CDR3 is TGTGCCAGCAGCTCCTCGGGGGGGAACTCCTACGAGCAGTACTTC.

The DNA of the CDR3 is TGCGCCAGCAGCCAAGGACAGGGGGCCTCCTATGGCTACACCTTC. This codes for CASSQGQGASYGYTF. The rearrangement uses TRBV4-1 and TRBJ1-2; 10 nucleotides align to TRBD1. Per germline, CDR1 MGHRA and CDR2 YSYEKL. The CDR3 length is 15 residues. V lost 1 base and J lost 4; bases outside the gene matches: 3.

The chain is built from TRBV5-5 and TRBJ1-4; D perhaps matches TRBD1 (5 bases). The germline V gene encodes CDR1 SGHKS and CDR2 YYEKEE (reference sequence). V gave up 0 bases and J gave up 11 bases, with 14 bases separating them. CDR3 length: 14 amino acids. The CDR3 region has the DNA TGTGCCAGCAGCTTGGTAGCTGGGGACGACAAACTGTTTTTT. Amino acid sequence: CASSLVAGDDKLFF.

The V gene is TRBV14, the J gene TRBJ1-3, with D unresolved. The CDR3 has 13 residues. Trimming removed 5 bases at V and 1 base at J, with 6 bases between. Germline lookup yields CDR1 SGHDN and CDR2 FVKESK. The DNA for the CDR3 is TGTGCCAGCAGCTTGGATTCTGGAAACACCATATATTTT. It yields the protein CASSLDSGNTIYF.